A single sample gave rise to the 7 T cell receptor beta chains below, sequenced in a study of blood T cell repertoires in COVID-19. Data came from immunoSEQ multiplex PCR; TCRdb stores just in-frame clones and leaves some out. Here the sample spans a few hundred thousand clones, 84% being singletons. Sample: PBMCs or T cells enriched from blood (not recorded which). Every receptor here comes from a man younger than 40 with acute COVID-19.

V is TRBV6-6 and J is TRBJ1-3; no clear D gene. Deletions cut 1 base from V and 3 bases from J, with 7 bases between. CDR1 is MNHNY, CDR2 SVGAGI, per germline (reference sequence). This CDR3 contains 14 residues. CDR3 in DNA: TGTGCCAGCAGTTACTTAGGAGGTGGAAACACCATATATTTT. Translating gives CASSYLGGGNTIYF.

The CDR3 region has the DNA TGCAGCGTCTCGACGGGTTATGGCTACACCTTC. It is translated as CSVSTGYGYTF. V is TRBV29-1 and J is TRBJ1-2, with unresolved D. The CDR3 has 11 residues. Trimming left V 6 bases short and J 5 bases short, with 10 bases between. Germline CDR1 and CDR2: SQVTM and ANQGSEA.

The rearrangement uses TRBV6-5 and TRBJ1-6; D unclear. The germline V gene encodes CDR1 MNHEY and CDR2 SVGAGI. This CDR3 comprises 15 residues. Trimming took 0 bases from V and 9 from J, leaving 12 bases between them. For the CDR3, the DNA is TGTGCCAGCAGTTACTCGCGCCAGGCCGGTTCACCCCTCCACTTT. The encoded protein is CASSYSRQAGSPLHF.

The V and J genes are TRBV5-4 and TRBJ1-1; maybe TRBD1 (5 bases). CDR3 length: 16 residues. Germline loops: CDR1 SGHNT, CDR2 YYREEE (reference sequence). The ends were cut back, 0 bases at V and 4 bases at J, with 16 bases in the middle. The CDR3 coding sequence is TGTGCCAGCAGCTTGGGGGGCGAATCAATGGGCACTGAAGCTTTCTTT. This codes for CASSLGGESMGTEAFF. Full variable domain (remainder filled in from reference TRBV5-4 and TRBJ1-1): ETGVTQSPTHLIKTRGQQVTLRCSSQSGHNTVSWYQQALGQGPQFIFQYYREEENGRGNFPPRFSGLQFPNYSSELNVNALELDDSALYLCASSLGGESMGTEAFFGQGTRLTVV.

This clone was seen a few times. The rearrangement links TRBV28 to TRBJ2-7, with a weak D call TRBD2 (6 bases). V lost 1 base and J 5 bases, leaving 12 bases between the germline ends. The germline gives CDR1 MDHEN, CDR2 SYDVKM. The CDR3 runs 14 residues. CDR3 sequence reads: CASSLYTSLHEQYV. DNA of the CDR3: TGTGCCAGCAGTTTATATACTAGCTTACACGAGCAGTACGTC.

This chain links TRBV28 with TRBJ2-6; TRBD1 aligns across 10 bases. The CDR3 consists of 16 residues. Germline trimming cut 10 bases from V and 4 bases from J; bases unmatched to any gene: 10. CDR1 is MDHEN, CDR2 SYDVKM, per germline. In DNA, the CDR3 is TGTGCCACCGAGACAGGGGGCGCCTCCGGGGCCAACGTCCTGACTTTC. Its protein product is CATETGGASGANVLTF.

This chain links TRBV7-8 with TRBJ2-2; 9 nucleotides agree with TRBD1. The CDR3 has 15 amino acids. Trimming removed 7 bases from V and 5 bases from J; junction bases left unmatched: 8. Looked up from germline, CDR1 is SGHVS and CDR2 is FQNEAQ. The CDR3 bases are TGTGCCAGCATCGAAAGACAGGGGGGAACCGGGGAGCTGTTTTTT. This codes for CASIERQGGTGELFF.